The sequence of this T cell receptor beta chain was determined in a study of blood T cells in healthy people across ages (dated by TCRdb to between 2015 and 2017). Study-wide context: In model experiments, template switching captured roughly one uniquely barcoded TCR beta cDNA molecule for every two T cells. Using deep sequencing normalized with unique cDNA molecular identifiers, the study measured how TCR beta repertoire diversity changes with age. Donors were grouped into four age groups: young (average roughly 15 years), middle-aged (about 38), aged (approximately 67) and long-lived (approximately 75). Using the same blood draw, the study looked at two additional independent replicas of 1 million unique cDNA reads for two donors, one aged 18 to 30 and the other aged 80 or older. Donors of different ages were randomly distributed across sequencing lanes to avoid experimental bias. Broad study findings and their caveats: Observed TCR beta diversity per million T cells fell roughly linearly with age, and a significant reduction was already apparent by age roughly 40. Estimates of total diversity based on one million sequenced T cells were regarded as lower bounds and as underestimates. Because profiling used bulk unsorted PBMCs, naive and antigen-experienced compartments could not be compared conclusively. There was a strong correlation between observed TCR beta diversity and the percentage of naive T cells measured by flow cytometry. Because donor CMV infection status was unknown, age-related changes in expanded clonotypes were potentially confounded. Compared with the aged group, more naive CD4+ T cells, fewer expanded clones and increased TCR diversity were shown by the long-lived group, suggesting age selection.

Library method: 5' RACE. The instrument given in TCRdb is Illumina HiSeq 2500. A second PCR of about 6 to 11 cycles was performed with a sample-barcoded 5' primer and a J-beta primer mix. Each TCR beta cDNA molecule received a unique molecular identifier from a template-switch 5' adaptor carrying 12 random nucleotides. At least 2.5 million CDR3-containing paired-end reads were obtained from each sample. First-strand cDNA was synthesized from all RNA with the Mint cDNA synthesis kit, primed by a TRBC-specific oligonucleotide. All cDNA was treated with uracil-DNA glycosylase and then went through a first 18-cycle PCR with the universal primers M1SS and BC2_uni_R. From the authors' description of their analysis: Normalization of each sample was performed by random selection of 1 million high-quality reads, each carrying a distinct molecular identifier. Reads sharing molecular identifiers were discarded rather than binned into consensus sequences. MiTCR, set to a Q25 quality threshold and the strictest error-elimination algorithm, was used for CDR3 identification, clonotype clustering and error correction. A nonparametric unseen species model with Euler transformation was used to estimate lower-bound total TCR beta diversity. Clones were called with MiXCR by TCRdb after fastp trimmed the public reads at Q25, and only in-frame beta chains were retained. Rows are combined by CDR3 protein, so each entry shows the most common genes and DNA. The V and J calls come from TCRdb's annotation, not from the publication. The sample table contains about 1.6 million distinct CDR3 sequences; only one count was recorded for around 35% of them. The top ten clones comprise approximately 10% of the sample.

V trim: 6 bases; J trim: 5 bases; unmatched bases: 11. Including cysteine and phenylalanine, the CDR3 has 16 amino acids. Kept here is only the CDR3 DNA, which spans 48 bases and is read in frame from base 1. This clonotype was counted a few times. This clone's antigen is unknown. No quality values exist for individual bases; no much larger clone is one base distant. The 40 or so donors, aged roughly 6 to 95 years, were systemically healthy Caucasian individuals from Russia. Approximately 10 milliliters of peripheral blood were collected from each donor into EDTA-treated Vacutainer tubes. Ficoll-Paque density-gradient centrifugation was used to isolate PBMCs, with at least 7 million per sample. Total RNA, at least 5 micrograms per sample, was extracted from PBMCs with Trizol reagent. The percentages of naive CD45RAhigh/CD27high T cells were determined by flow cytometry on a PBMC aliquot from every donor.

The TCR sequence derives from a woman in her twenties or thirties in good health. The receptor chain draws on TRBV12-3 or TRBV12-4 and TRBJ2-3; TRBD2 matches 10 bases in the middle. Sequencing used blood. The nucleotide sequence is TGTGCCAGCAGCTATTATACTAGCGGGGCAAAAGATACGCAGTATTTT. It encodes CASSYYTSGAKDTQYF.